Below are 31 T cell receptor beta chains sequenced from a single sample in a study of shared clonotypes between healthy human individuals (dated by TCRdb to 2020 to 2021). The library was built by means of the immunoSEQ multiplex PCR assay. TCRdb carries this immuneACCESS record with in-frame sequences only. Its versions omit some clonotypes, under half of them owing to an unresolved V gene in the studies checked, with the rest unexplained. The sample data list some 1.5 million clones, and roughly 96% of these were observed just once. In total, the top ten clones hold over 1% of the sample. Sequencing was carried out using naive CD4+ T cells sorted from blood. What this sample's cell subset or site label stands for: CD45RA+ positively selected. The origin of the receptors is a man younger than 40 in good health.

The chain carries TRBV27 and TRBJ2-7; 9 nucleotides match TRBD1. The CDR3 consists of 15 residues. V was pared by 1 base and J by 2 bases, with 3 bases of the junction left unmatched. Germline values: CDR1 MNHEY, CDR2 SMNVEV (reference sequence). This CDR3 reads CASSLLDRGPYEQYF. CDR3 DNA: TGTGCCAGCAGTTTATTGGACAGGGGCCCCTACGAGCAGTACTTC.

V is TRBV6-1 and J is TRBJ2-7; TRBD2 matches 10 bases. Per the germline V gene, CDR1 is MNHNS and CDR2 is SASEGT. The CDR3 is 13 amino acids. Trimming removed 7 bases from V and 6 bases from J; junction bases left unmatched: 6. This chain's CDR3 is CASTLAGLGEQYF. In DNA, the CDR3 is TGTGCCAGCACACTAGCGGGGTTGGGCGAGCAGTACTTC.

V usage is TRBV10-3 and J usage is TRBJ2-2, with 11 bases fitting TRBD2. The junction had 2 bases not matched to a gene; V was cut back by 5 bases and J by 0 bases. The CDR3 consists of 16 residues. Germline-derived CDR1 and CDR2 are ENHRY and SYGVKD. This chain's CDR3 is CAISTSGSANTGELFF. DNA of the CDR3: TGTGCCATCAGTACTAGCGGGAGCGCGAACACCGGGGAGCTGTTTTTT.

The rearrangement uses TRBV5-1 and TRBJ2-5, with 9 bases identical to TRBD1. The end of the DNA aligns better with TRBJ2-7, so the J call may be wrong. There are 13 residues in the CDR3. Per the germline V gene, CDR1 is SGHRS and CDR2 is YFSETQ. The CDR3, as DNA: TGCGCCAGCAGCTCGGACAGGGGCCACGAGCAGTACTTC. This gives the protein CASSSDRGHEQYF.

This rearrangement joins TRBV25-1 to TRBJ2-7; D might be TRBD2 (6 bases). The ends were cut back, 0 bases at V and 5 bases at J, with 14 bases in the middle. The CDR3 has 15 residues. Germline CDR1 MGHDK, CDR2 SYGVNS. This chain's CDR3 is CASSEYSLAINEQYF. CDR3 DNA: TGTGCCAGCAGTGAATATAGTCTAGCGATAAACGAGCAGTACTTC.

As for this clone: The same CDR3 also results from other DNA sequences found in this sample. The rearrangement joins TRBV5-1 to TRBJ2-7; D is unresolved. Looked up from germline, CDR1 is SGHRS and CDR2 is YFSETQ. The CDR3 sequence is 15 residues long. V was clipped by 0 bases and J by 0 bases, with 10 bases between them. In nucleotides, the CDR3 is TGCGCCAGCAGCTTGGAGCCCGGATCCTCCTACGAGCAGTACTTC. This sequence encodes CASSLEPGSSYEQYF. Looking up the rest from reference TRBV5-1 and TRBJ2-7 gives the full variable domain: KAGVTQTPRYLIKTRGQQVTLSCSPISGHRSVSWYQQTPGQGLQFLFEYFSETQRNKGNFPGRFSGRQFSNSRSEMNVSTLELGDSALYLCASSLEPGSSYEQYFGPGTRLTVT.

The genes are TRBV9 and TRBJ2-5, with D tentatively TRBD1 or TRBD2 (5 bases each). Trimming took 3 bases from V and 0 from J, leaving 24 bases between them. Germline lookup yields CDR1 SGDLS and CDR2 YYNGEE. This CDR3 has 19 residues. The CDR3 loop is CASSEKGRGPSGYQETQYF. The CDR3 bases are TGTGCCAGCAGCGAGAAGGGGAGAGGACCGTCCGGATACCAAGAGACCCAGTACTTC.

The chain employs TRBV7-2 and TRBJ2-2; the D is unclear. Germline V lookup: CDR1 SGHTA, CDR2 FQGNSA. The CDR3 is made up of 14 amino acids. V was pared by 1 base and J by 0 bases, with 3 bases between. CDR3 in amino acids: CASSLGANTGELFF. CDR3 in DNA: TGTGCCAGCAGCTTAGGGGCGAACACCGGGGAGCTGTTTTTT.

This clone has just one count. The chain recombines TRBV29-1 with TRBJ2-3, with D perhaps matching TRBD2 (6 bases). V was clipped by 6 bases and J by 8 bases, with 24 bases between them. Germline lookup yields CDR1 SQVTM and CDR2 ANQGSEA. The CDR3 has 15 amino acids. The CDR3: CSVVGDFNRAGTQYF. CDR3 sequence (DNA): TGCAGCGTCGTGGGGGACTTCAACCGGGCCGGTACGCAGTATTTT.

This clone was detected a few times. This chain uses TRBV6-5 with TRBJ2-7; D may be TRBD1 (5 bases). The V end lost 0 bases, the J end lost 7 bases, and 13 bases lay between the germline ends. Germline V CDR1 and CDR2: MNHEY, SVGAGI. The CDR3 is 14 residues long. CDR3 loop: CASSYSIPGREQYF. The CDR3 nucleotides are TGTGCCAGCAGTTACTCCATTCCAGGGCGGGAGCAGTACTTC.

V usage is TRBV5-1 and J usage is TRBJ2-5; D is tentatively TRBD1 or TRBD2 (5 bases each). The CDR3 loop spans 15 amino acids. The V and J ends lost 4 bases and 5 bases respectively, with 18 bases between them. Germline CDR1 is SGHRS and CDR2 is YFSETQ. CDR3 sequence (DNA): TGCGCCAGCAGCGCCCGGGACCGAGGTGCTGAGACCCAGTACTTC. It specifies CASSARDRGAETQYF.

V usage is TRBV5-4 and J usage is TRBJ2-7, with a weak D call TRBD1 (6 bases). The CDR3 loop spans 13 amino acids. V was clipped by 4 bases and J by 2 bases, with 10 bases between them. The germline V gene encodes CDR1 SGHNT and CDR2 YYREEE (reference sequence). The CDR3 nucleotides read TGTGCCAGCAGCATGGGGACAACCTACGAGCAGTACTTC. Its translation: CASSMGTTYEQYF.

The chain is built from TRBV5-5 and TRBJ2-3; possibly TRBD1 or TRBD2 for D (5 bases each). Germline V gene lookup returns CDR1 SGHKS and CDR2 YYEKEE (reference sequence). The ends were cut back, 2 bases at V and 1 base at J, with 11 bases in the middle. The CDR3 contains 15 residues. CDR3 protein: CASSFMQGGTDTQYF. CDR3 coding DNA: TGTGCCAGCAGCTTTATGCAGGGAGGCACAGATACGCAGTATTTT.

This clone was detected only a few times. This chain connects TRBV11-2 to TRBJ2-1, with TRBD2 identical over 7 bases. The junction had 10 bases not matched to a gene; V was cut back by 7 bases and J by 4 bases. Per the germline V gene, CDR1 is SGHAT and CDR2 is FQNNGV. The CDR3 spans 15 residues. CDR3 bases: TGTGCCAGCACCCGAGCAAGCGGGGCTTACAATGAGCAGTTCTTC. Translated, it gives CASTRASGAYNEQFF.

In nucleotides, the CDR3 is TGTGCCAGTAGTAGGACAGGCTCCGATGGCTACACCTTC. It encodes CASSRTGSDGYTF. The chain combines TRBV19 with TRBJ1-2; 7 positions match TRBD1. Germline V gene lookup returns CDR1 LNHDA and CDR2 SQIVND (reference sequence). V was pared by 4 bases and J by 6 bases, with 5 bases of the junction left unmatched. The CDR3 has 13 amino acids.

The chain links TRBV29-1 to TRBJ1-1, with D hard to call. Germline CDR1 and CDR2: SQVTM and ANQGSEA. V lost 7 bases and J 3 bases, leaving 15 bases between the germline ends. The CDR3 spans 13 residues. In DNA, the CDR3 is TGCAGCGCCCAACCCGACACGTACACTGAAGCTTTCTTT. This encodes CSAQPDTYTEAFF. Full variable domain (outside the CDR3, taken from reference TRBV29-1 and TRBJ1-1): SAVISQKPSRDICQRGTSLTIQCQVDSQVTMMFWYRQQPGQSLTLIATANQGSEATYESGFVIDKFPISRPNLTFSTLTVSNMSPEDSSIYLCSAQPDTYTEAFFGQGTRLTVV.

The V gene is TRBV5-1, the J gene TRBJ2-7; D is undetermined. CDR1 is SGHRS and CDR2 is YFSETQ in the germline V gene. V shed 4 bases and J shed 3 bases, with 11 bases lying between them. The CDR3 loop spans 13 amino acids. CDR3 nucleotide sequence: TGCGCCAGCAGCGGCGGAACAAACTACGAGCAGTACTTC. Translated, it gives CASSGGTNYEQYF. Using reference TRBV5-1 and TRBJ2-7 for the parts outside the CDR3, the full variable domain is KAGVTQTPRYLIKTRGQQVTLSCSPISGHRSVSWYQQTPGQGLQFLFEYFSETQRNKGNFPGRFSGRQFSNSRSEMNVSTLELGDSALYLCASSGGTNYEQYFGPGTRLTVT.

A single count supports this clone. This chain joins TRBV13 and TRBJ1-2; the D is unclear. The CDR3 is 13 amino acids. Germline V gene data show CDR1 as PRHDT and CDR2 as FYEKMQ (reference sequence). V lost 6 bases to trimming and J lost 5 bases, with 13 bases between them. The CDR3 loop is CASSSMGTYGYTF. CDR3 DNA sequence: TGTGCCAGCAGTTCGATGGGTACTTATGGCTACACCTTC.

Concerning this clone itself: Within the sample, other DNA sequences also encode this same CDR3. The V call is TRBV28, the J call TRBJ1-1, with D hard to call. Trimming shortened V by 6 bases and J by 4 bases, and 12 bases separated the two germline ends. CDR1 is MDHEN and CDR2 is SYDVKM in the germline V gene. This CDR3 has 13 amino acids. CDR3 DNA sequence: TGTGCCAGCAGCCCCGGGAAGGGCACTGAAGCTTTCTTT. This sequence encodes CASSPGKGTEAFF. The full variable domain, in which reference TRBV28 and TRBJ1-1 provide the parts outside the CDR3, is DVKVTQSSRYLVKRTGEKVFLECVQDMDHENMFWYRQDPGLGLRLIYFSYDVKMKEKGDIPEGYSVSREKKERFSLILESASTNQTSMYLCASSPGKGTEAFFGQGTRLTVV.

This chain uses TRBV18 with TRBJ2-7; TRBD1 aligns across 7 bases. Germline CDR1 reads KGHSH; CDR2 reads LQKENI. With V trimmed by 6 bases and J by 3 bases, 8 bases remained unmatched. The CDR3 runs 14 residues. This CDR3 is CASSPTGKDYEQYF. CDR3 nucleotide sequence: TGTGCCAGCTCGCCGACAGGGAAGGACTACGAGCAGTACTTC.

The rearrangement joins TRBV5-4 to TRBJ2-7, with TRBD2 identical over 12 bases. CDR3 size: 15 residues. Germline lookup yields CDR1 SGHNT and CDR2 YYREEE (reference sequence). The V and J ends lost 3 bases and 2 bases, in that order; junction bases with no gene match: 3. The CDR3 region has the DNA TGTGCCAGCAGCTCCCGGACTAGCGGGGCCTACGAGCAGTACTTC. Protein: CASSSRTSGAYEQYF.

This clone was counted once. V usage is TRBV6-1 and J usage is TRBJ1-2; D is possibly TRBD1 (6 bases). V was pared by 6 bases and J by 8 bases, with 13 bases between. Per germline, CDR1 MNHNS and CDR2 SASEGT. This CDR3 has 12 residues. The CDR3 coding sequence is TGTGCCAGCAGGTCCCTAGGGGGGGGCTACACCTTC. It codes for CASRSLGGGYTF.

The rearrangement uses TRBV28 and TRBJ2-7, with D unresolved. Trimming cost V 8 bases and J 2 bases, with 7 bases left between them. The V gene's germline CDR1 is MDHEN and CDR2 SYDVKM. The CDR3 sequence is 11 residues long. The CDR3 DNA is TGTGCCAGCTTTGGGCCCTACGAGCAGTACTTC. It yields the protein CASFGPYEQYF.

The chain links TRBV18 to TRBJ2-3, with 14 positions matching TRBD2. The germline CDR1 and CDR2 sequences are KGHSH and LQKENI. This CDR3 has 17 residues. J was trimmed by 6 bases and V by 6 bases; bases with no gene match: 11. CDR3 amino acids: CASSLGLAGGGGDTQYF. The DNA of the CDR3 is TGTGCCAGCTCCCTCGGACTAGCGGGAGGAGGAGGGGATACGCAGTATTTT.

The gene calls are TRBV11-2 and TRBJ2-7; D is uncertain. Germline assignment: CDR1 SGHAT and CDR2 FQNNGV. V was clipped by 4 bases and J by 6 bases, with 10 bases between them. The CDR3 runs 12 residues. CDR3 DNA sequence: TGTGCCAGCAGCTACCCCAATGGCGAGCAGTACTTC. It encodes CASSYPNGEQYF.

The gene calls are TRBV28 and TRBJ2-3; perhaps TRBD1 as D (5 bases). There are 14 residues in the CDR3. Trimming took 10 bases from V and 2 from J, leaving 16 bases between them. Germline CDR1 is MDHEN and CDR2 is SYDVKM. CDR3 bases: TGTGCCACTAAAGGGGCAGGAGACACAGATACGCAGTATTTT. Its translation is CATKGAGDTDTQYF.

The genes are TRBV19 and TRBJ2-1, with 11 bases lining up with TRBD2. The CDR3 is 16 amino acids. Losses at the gene ends were 8 bases for V and 4 bases for J; bases not matched to a gene: 10. Germline assignment: CDR1 LNHDA and CDR2 SQIVND (reference sequence). In DNA, the CDR3 is TGTGCCAGTCGCGGGCTAGCGGGAGGAAAGTACAATGAGCAGTTCTTC. Amino acid sequence: CASRGLAGGKYNEQFF. Complete variable domain (other parts from reference TRBV19 and TRBJ2-1): DGGITQSPKYLFRKEGQNVTLSCEQNLNHDAMYWYRQDPGQGLRLIYYSQIVNDFQKGDIAEGYSVSREKKESFPLTVTSAQKNPTAFYLCASRGLAGGKYNEQFFGPGTRLTVL.

This chain joins TRBV7-2 and TRBJ2-2; D gene uncertain. This CDR3 comprises 15 residues. Looked up from germline, CDR1 is SGHTA and CDR2 is FQGNSA. With 0 bases removed from V and 1 base from J, the gap between germline ends came to 6 bases. In DNA form, the CDR3 reads TGTGCCAGCAGCTTAGCGCACTTGAACACCGGGGAGCTGTTTTTT. Amino acid sequence: CASSLAHLNTGELFF. The variable domain in full, with the rest retrieved from reference TRBV7-2 and TRBJ2-2, is GAGVSQSPSNKVTEKGKDVELRCDPISGHTALYWYRQSLGQGLEFLIYFQGNSAPDKSGLPSDRFSAERTGGSVSTLTIQRTQQEDSAVYLCASSLAHLNTGELFFGEGSRLTVL.

The CDR3 here is CASSLLGPGVDSYTF. CDR3 coding DNA: TGTGCCAGCAGCTTGTTGGGTCCAGGGGTAGATAGCTACACCTTC. The V gene is TRBV5-6, the J gene TRBJ1-2, with D possibly being TRBD1 (6 bases). Germline V gene data show CDR1 as SGHDT and CDR2 as YYEEEE. The CDR3 loop spans 15 amino acids. With 1 base removed from V and 9 bases from J, the gap between germline ends came to 19 bases. The complete variable domain, with remaining parts taken from reference TRBV5-6 and TRBJ1-2, reads DAGVTQSPTHLIKTRGQQVTLRCSPKSGHDTVSWYQQALGQGPQFIFQYYEEEERQRGNFPDRFSGHQFPNYSSELNVNALLLGDSALYLCASSLLGPGVDSYTFGSGTRLTVV.

The chain joins TRBV18 to TRBJ1-2, with D unclear. Germline CDR1 reads KGHSH; CDR2 reads LQKENI. The V gene lost 2 bases and the J gene lost 2 bases, with 9 bases spanning the gap. This CDR3 region has 14 residues. CDR3 loop: CASSPERPNYGYTF. The DNA for the CDR3 is TGTGCCAGCTCACCAGAGAGACCGAACTATGGCTACACCTTC.

The genes are TRBV19 and TRBJ1-3; perhaps TRBD1 as D (5 bases). This CDR3 has 14 amino acids. Germline-derived CDR1 and CDR2 are LNHDA and SQIVND (reference sequence). Trimming took off 4 bases at V and 2 bases at J, with 9 bases between the two ends. The CDR3 loop is CASSRGEPGNTIYF. As DNA, the CDR3 is TGTGCCAGTAGTAGGGGGGAACCTGGAAACACCATATATTTT.